This passage covers 28 T cell receptor beta chains from one sample sequenced in a study of control samples from healthy donors and cancer patients. Data came from immunoSEQ multiplex PCR; TCRdb stores just in-frame clones and leaves some out. The repertoire has about 130,000 clones, roughly 92% of them found once; the top ten carry around 6%. The specimen sequenced was blood. These receptors originate from a man younger than 35 in good health.

This sequence joins TRBV29-1 and TRBJ1-1; D unclear. CDR1 SQVTM and CDR2 ANQGSEA come from the germline V gene. Trimming removed 3 bases at V and 1 base at J, with 12 bases between. The CDR3 consists of 14 residues. The CDR3 DNA follows: TGCAGCGTTGAGGTCTCCGGCTGGAACACTGAAGCTTTCTTT. As protein: CSVEVSGWNTEAFF.

Regarding this clone: Other DNA sequences in the same sample also yield this CDR3. The chain uses TRBV10-3 and TRBJ2-7, with unresolved D. V was shortened by 0 bases and J by 4 bases, with 4 bases between the two germline ends. The germline V gene has CDR1 ENHRY and CDR2 SYGVKD. There are 12 residues in the CDR3. The CDR3 reads CAISESRYEQYF. The DNA for the CDR3 is TGTGCCATCAGTGAGTCGAGGTACGAGCAGTACTTC.

This chain uses TRBV2 with TRBJ1-1; TRBD1 is a possible D gene (5 bases). The CDR3 loop spans 14 amino acids. V was clipped by 3 bases and J by 4 bases, with 12 bases between them. Germline CDR1 and CDR2: SNHLY and FYNNEI. CDR3 sequence: CASSDEKGTTEAFF. DNA for the CDR3: TGTGCCAGCAGTGATGAGAAGGGGACCACTGAAGCTTTCTTT.

CDR3 nucleotides: TGTGCCAGCAGTTCCGGGGACAGGGCCACTGAAGCTTTCTTT. Its protein product is CASSSGDRATEAFF. The chain is built from TRBV6-2 or TRBV6-3 and TRBJ1-1; TRBD1 matches at 9 bases. This CDR3 comprises 14 residues. Germline V gives CDR1 MNHEY, CDR2 SVGEGT. J was trimmed by 4 bases and V by 4 bases; bases with no gene match: 4.

This chain uses TRBV6-5 with TRBJ2-3; 8 bases are a match to TRBD2. This CDR3 has 14 residues. The germline gives CDR1 MNHEY, CDR2 SVGAGI. Trimming at V came to 6 bases and at J to 4 bases, leaving 6 bases not matched to a gene. The CDR3 DNA follows: TGTGCCAGCAGATCGGGGGGGCTCGCAGATACGCAGTATTTT. Amino acid sequence: CASRSGGLADTQYF.

This clone was seen more than once but under ten times. The chain is built from TRBV29-1 and TRBJ1-2; no reliable D call. The CDR3 has 14 residues. Germline V gene sequence: CDR1 SQVTM, CDR2 ANQGSEA. The V gene lost 6 bases and the J gene lost 12 bases, with 26 bases spanning the gap. Here the CDR3 DNA reads TGCAGCGTGGGAGCCCCTACTGGACGATATGAAGACACCTTC. Translation: CSVGAPTGRYEDTF.

This clone has a count of ten or more. This rearrangement joins TRBV5-1 to TRBJ2-5, with no clear D. V gave up 0 bases and J gave up 4 bases, with 4 bases separating them. CDR3 length: 12 amino acids. Germline V CDR1 and CDR2: SGHRS, YFSETQ. CDR3 loop: CASSLELETQYF. In DNA, the CDR3 is TGCGCCAGCAGCTTGGAGCTAGAGACCCAGTACTTC.

The chain joins TRBV9 to TRBJ1-5; D remains unclear. CDR1 and CDR2 (germline): SGDLS, YYNGEE. The CDR3 runs 13 residues. Trimming took 3 bases from V and 0 from J, leaving 4 bases between them. As DNA, the CDR3 is TGTGCCAGCAGCGGTCCTAGCAATCAGCCCCAGCATTTT. This codes for CASSGPSNQPQHF.

The CDR3 bases are TGCGCCAGCAGCTTGGCCCCCAGCGGGGGGCTGAAGACCCAGTACTTC. It is translated as CASSLAPSGGLKTQYF. The gene calls are TRBV5-1 and TRBJ2-5; 9 bases are shared with TRBD2. V lost 0 bases and J lost 6; bases outside the gene matches: 9. Germline V lookup: CDR1 SGHRS, CDR2 YFSETQ. There are 16 residues in the CDR3.

The chain is built from TRBV9 and TRBJ1-6; D is undetermined. V lost 4 bases and J lost 5, with 10 bases in between. The CDR3 consists of 14 residues. Per germline, CDR1 SGDLS and CDR2 YYNGEE. The chain's CDR3 is CASSLGRDNSPLHF. CDR3 nucleotide sequence: TGTGCCAGCAGCCTTGGACGGGATAATTCACCCCTCCACTTT.

V is TRBV4-2 and J is TRBJ2-5; 8 bases are shared with TRBD1. CDR1 is LGHNA and CDR2 is YNFKEQ in the germline V gene. V was clipped by 1 base and J by 2 bases; unmatched bases: 6. The CDR3 consists of 16 residues. The CDR3 loop is CASSQAGTGEQETQYF. CDR3 coding DNA: TGTGCCAGCAGCCAAGCTGGGACAGGAGAACAAGAGACCCAGTACTTC.

This clone was detected only once. The gene calls are TRBV6-1 and TRBJ2-1; TRBD2 might be the D (7 bases). Looked up from germline, CDR1 is MNHNS and CDR2 is SASEGT. The V and J ends lost 6 bases and 4 bases respectively, with 16 bases between them. The CDR3 totals 15 residues. CDR3 nucleotide sequence: TGTGCCAGCAGGATTCCGGGGGGCTCGTACAATGAGCAGTTCTTC. Translated: CASRIPGGSYNEQFF.

The count of this clone is one. The V call is TRBV5-6, the J call TRBJ2-2, with D possibly being TRBD1 (6 bases). CDR1 SGHDT and CDR2 YYEEEE come from the germline V gene. The CDR3 contains 17 residues. The V gene lost 3 bases and the J gene lost 1 base, with 16 bases spanning the gap. This CDR3 is CASSSTYLRGNTGELFF. DNA for the CDR3: TGTGCCAGCAGCTCAACATATCTCAGGGGGAACACCGGGGAGCTGTTTTTT.

This rearrangement joins TRBV5-1 to TRBJ1-4; 7 nucleotides match TRBD1. The germline V gene has CDR1 SGHRS and CDR2 YFSETQ. CDR3 size: 15 residues. The trim removed 6 bases at V and 7 bases at J, leaving 12 bases unmatched. CDR3 nucleotides: TGCGCCAGCACCCAGGGGGGGGGCGGCGGTGAAAAACTGTTTTTT. This encodes CASTQGGGGGEKLFF.

V usage is TRBV7-9 and J usage is TRBJ2-5, with 11 bases lining up with TRBD2. This CDR3 comprises 15 residues. Losses at the gene ends were 4 bases for V and 0 bases for J; bases not matched to a gene: 1. The germline gives CDR1 SEHNR, CDR2 FQNEAQ (reference sequence). CDR3 sequence reads: CASSSSGGYQETQYF. For the CDR3, the DNA is TGTGCCAGCAGCTCTAGCGGGGGGTACCAAGAGACCCAGTACTTC.

This chain connects TRBV5-1 to TRBJ1-5; D is possibly TRBD1 (5 bases). Trimming cost V 2 bases and J 0 bases, with 12 bases left between them. Germline V gene lookup returns CDR1 SGHRS and CDR2 YFSETQ. The CDR3 consists of 16 residues. The chain's CDR3 is CASSLAGRDSNQPQHF. In DNA, the CDR3 is TGCGCCAGCAGCTTAGCAGGGAGGGATAGCAATCAGCCCCAGCATTTT. Full variable domain (missing parts from reference TRBV5-1 and TRBJ1-5): KAGVTQTPRYLIKTRGQQVTLSCSPISGHRSVSWYQQTPGQGLQFLFEYFSETQRNKGNFPGRFSGRQFSNSRSEMNVSTLELGDSALYLCASSLAGRDSNQPQHFGDGTRLSIL.

V gene TRBV11-3 combines with J gene TRBJ1-4; weak D call: TRBD1 (6 bases). CDR1 is SGHNT and CDR2 is YENEEA in the germline V gene. The V end was cut by 4 bases, the J end by 7 bases, with 19 bases between. This CDR3 is 16 amino acids long. The CDR3, as DNA: TGTGCCAGCAGCTCCAATCGCCCGGGAGGGGGTGAAAAACTGTTTTTT. Amino acids: CASSSNRPGGGEKLFF.

The chain combines TRBV9 with TRBJ2-3, with unresolved D. CDR1 and CDR2 (germline): SGDLS, YYNGEE. The CDR3 runs to 14 residues. V was trimmed by 0 bases and J by 0 bases, leaving 5 bases between them. CDR3 DNA: TGTGCCAGCAGCGTAGGACTTAGCACAGATACGCAGTATTTT. Translation gives CASSVGLSTDTQYF. Full variable domain (remainder filled in from reference TRBV9 and TRBJ2-3): DSGVTQTPKHLITATGQRVTLRCSPRSGDLSVYWYQQSLDQGLQFLIQYYNGEERAKGNILERFSAQQFPDLHSELNLSSLELGDSALYFCASSVGLSTDTQYFGPGTRLTVL.

In its sample, this clone was seen once. The chain carries TRBV2 and TRBJ2-2; 8 nucleotides line up with TRBD1. V lost 3 bases, J lost 0 bases, and 6 bases stayed unmatched. Germline CDR1 SNHLY, CDR2 FYNNEI. This CDR3 region has 17 residues. Here the CDR3 reads CASSDPGQGTNTGELFF. CDR3 bases: TGTGCCAGCAGTGACCCCGGACAGGGAACGAACACCGGGGAGCTGTTTTTT.

The chain joins TRBV6-5 to TRBJ2-1; D is undetermined. Trimming removed 7 bases from V and 0 bases from J, with 7 bases in between. The CDR3 is 13 amino acids. The germline V gene encodes CDR1 MNHEY and CDR2 SVGAGI. The CDR3 bases are TGTGCCAGCAAGGTGGACTCCTACAATGAGCAGTTCTTC. This sequence encodes CASKVDSYNEQFF.

The CDR3, as DNA: TGTGCCAGCAGTTTTATCCTTTCTGAAGCTTTCTTT. The encoded protein is CASSFILSEAFF. V is TRBV12-3 or TRBV12-4 and J is TRBJ1-1; D is uncertain. CDR3 length: 12 amino acids. Trimming left V 3 bases short and J 6 bases short, with 8 bases between.

The chain is built from TRBV4-2 and TRBJ2-2; 14 nucleotides line up with TRBD2. V shed 4 bases, J shed 0 bases, and the junction held 13 bases outside the gene matches. CDR1 is LGHNA, CDR2 YNFKEQ, per germline. The length of the CDR3 is 21 residues. The CDR3 region is CASSLDTWTSGGPANTGELFF. Written as DNA, the CDR3 is TGTGCCAGCAGCCTCGATACTTGGACTAGCGGGGGGCCTGCGAACACCGGGGAGCTGTTTTTT.

This sequence joins TRBV19 and TRBJ1-2; 7 bases line up with TRBD1. The CDR3 spans 12 residues. Trimming took 10 bases from V and 6 from J; bases not matched to a gene: 8. Germline lookup yields CDR1 LNHDA and CDR2 SQIVND (reference sequence). The CDR3 nucleotides read TGTGCCACCAATTCAGGGGGGGATGGCTACACCTTC. Translating gives CATNSGGDGYTF.

The chain is built from TRBV21-1 and TRBJ2-1; the D segment call TRBD2 is taken from the table without a DNA check. TRBV21-1 is listed as a pseudogene. The CDR3 has 17 residues. The CDR3 protein is CASSQRGAGTEPNEQFF. The CDR3 DNA reads TGTGCCAGCAGCCAACGAGGGGCGGGGACCGAGCCGAATGAGCAGTTCTTC.

The rearrangement uses TRBV18 and TRBJ1-1; unclear D gene. The CDR3 has 15 residues. V shed 2 bases and J shed 4 bases, with 14 bases lying between them. CDR1 and CDR2 from the germline V gene are KGHSH and LQKENI. CDR3 sequence reads: CASSPGVGQITEAFF. The CDR3 bases are TGTGCCAGCTCACCAGGGGTCGGCCAGATCACTGAAGCTTTCTTT. The full variable domain, with the rest looked up from reference TRBV18 and TRBJ1-1, is NAGVMQNPRHLVRRRGQEARLRCSPMKGHSHVYWYRQLPEEGLKFMVYLQKENIIDESGMPKERFSAEFPKEGPSILRIQQVVRGDSAAYFCASSPGVGQITEAFFGQGTRLTVV.

This rearrangement joins TRBV9 to TRBJ2-7, with D hard to call. Trimming removed 0 bases at V and 6 bases at J, with 16 bases between. From germline, CDR1 is SGDLS and CDR2 YYNGEE. CDR3 size: 15 residues. The CDR3, as DNA: TGTGCCAGCAGCGTAGCGGGCAGCCTTCGTGGCGAGCAGTACTTC. Translating gives CASSVAGSLRGEQYF. Complete variable domain (other parts from reference TRBV9 and TRBJ2-7): DSGVTQTPKHLITATGQRVTLRCSPRSGDLSVYWYQQSLDQGLQFLIQYYNGEERAKGNILERFSAQQFPDLHSELNLSSLELGDSALYFCASSVAGSLRGEQYFGPGTRLTVT.

The rearrangement uses TRBV7-2 and TRBJ1-5; D unclear. Germline V CDR1 and CDR2: SGHTA, FQGNSA. V was clipped by 5 bases and J by 1 base, with 9 bases between them. The CDR3 length is 14 residues. CDR3 in amino acids: CASSRIGSNQPQHF. In nucleotides, the CDR3 is TGTGCCAGCAGCCGTATCGGGAGCAATCAGCCCCAGCATTTT.

This clone showed up just once. J is TRBJ2-7 and V is TRBV3-1 (or the pseudogene TRBV3-2), with TRBD1 matching over 8 bases. The length of the CDR3 is 15 residues. Germline V gene lookup returns CDR1 LGHDT and CDR2 YNNKEL (reference sequence). The V and J ends lost 4 bases and 4 bases, in that order; junction bases with no gene match: 9. CDR3 DNA: TGTGCCAGCAGCCGAAATACAGGGGGAGAATACGAGCAGTACTTC. Its translation: CASSRNTGGEYEQYF.